The 31 T cell receptor beta chains presented below share a single source sample, sequenced in a study of blood T cell repertoires in COVID-19 (dated by TCRdb to 2019 to 2021). The library was prepared using the immunoSEQ multiplex PCR assay. This is the immuneACCESS table as TCRdb keeps it, with only in-frame sequences that have V and J called. A part of the clones is gone; compared with another copy, unresolved V genes explain less than half, and the rest is unexplained. Counted in this sample were about 230,000 clones; over 70% of them appeared once. The top ten hold 6% to 9.5% of the sample. The sample consisted of peripheral blood. Source of these receptors: a woman aged 80 or over with acute or convalescent COVID-19.

CDR3 DNA sequence: TGTGCCAGCAGCGGTGAGGGGGGAGGGCAAGAGACCCAGTACTTC. Encoded protein: CASSGEGGGQETQYF. The chain combines TRBV7-7 with TRBJ2-5; possible D gene TRBD2, 7 bases. Trimming took 5 bases from V and 2 from J, leaving 15 bases between them. Germline CDR1 and CDR2: SSHAT and FNYEAQ (reference sequence). The CDR3 has 15 residues.

The CDR3 region has the DNA TGTGCCAGCAGCTTATATCTAAGGGGGTACAATGAGCAGTTCTTC. Amino acids: CASSLYLRGYNEQFF. The chain uses TRBV7-2 and TRBJ2-1; TRBD1 might be the D (6 bases). V lost 2 bases to trimming and J lost 4 bases, with 12 bases between them. This CDR3 region has 15 residues. The germline V gene encodes CDR1 SGHTA and CDR2 FQGNSA.

CDR3 amino acids: CASSPEGSPGQYF. The CDR3 DNA sequence: TGCGCCAGCAGCCCGGAGGGATCTCCGGGGCAGTACTTC. This rearrangement joins TRBV5-1 to TRBJ2-7, with D tentatively TRBD2 (6 bases). V was pared by 4 bases and J by 9 bases, with 17 bases between. Germline lookup yields CDR1 SGHRS and CDR2 YFSETQ. The length of the CDR3 is 13 residues. The full variable domain, with the rest looked up from reference TRBV5-1 and TRBJ2-7, is KAGVTQTPRYLIKTRGQQVTLSCSPISGHRSVSWYQQTPGQGLQFLFEYFSETQRNKGNFPGRFSGRQFSNSRSEMNVSTLELGDSALYLCASSPEGSPGQYFGPGTRLTVT.

The rearrangement joins TRBV5-1 to TRBJ1-1; perhaps TRBD1 as D (6 bases). Germline V gene data show CDR1 as SGHRS and CDR2 as YFSETQ. Trimming removed 6 bases at V and 1 base at J, with 16 bases between. The CDR3 length is 15 residues. The CDR3 DNA is TGCGCCAGCAACAAGGCGGGGGCTGAGAACACTGAAGCTTTCTTT. It encodes CASNKAGAENTEAFF.

The sample holds a few counts of this clone. The chain couples TRBV2 to TRBJ1-6, with 7 bases lining up with TRBD1. J was trimmed by 5 bases and V by 4 bases; bases with no gene match: 2. From germline, CDR1 is SNHLY and CDR2 FYNNEI. The CDR3 runs 14 residues. The CDR3 nucleotides are TGTGCCAGCAGTGGGGACAGTGATAATTCACCCCTCCACTTT. Translating gives CASSGDSDNSPLHF.

The gene calls are TRBV11-2 and TRBJ2-5; 7 positions match TRBD1. The CDR3 contains 15 residues. The germline CDR1 and CDR2 sequences are SGHAT and FQNNGV. V was pared by 3 bases and J by 0 bases, with 4 bases of the junction left unmatched. CDR3 DNA: TGTGCCAGCAGCTTGGGAGACAGGGACCAAGAGACCCAGTACTTC. This codes for CASSLGDRDQETQYF.

The rearrangement uses TRBV3-1 (or the pseudogene TRBV3-2) and TRBJ1-2, with 7 positions matching TRBD1. The V gene end was trimmed by 0 bases and the J gene end by 3 bases; junction bases not matched to a gene: 16. This CDR3 has 19 residues. CDR1 LGHDT and CDR2 YNNKEL come from the germline V gene (reference sequence). CDR3 protein: CASSQEVGVSGQKDYGYTF. The CDR3 DNA sequence: TGTGCCAGCAGCCAAGAAGTCGGTGTGTCGGGACAGAAAGACTATGGCTACACCTTC.

For the CDR3, the DNA is TGTGCCAGCAGCTTAGGGCGGGCGGGCGGATACGAGCAGTACTTC. It translates to CASSLGRAGGYEQYF. The V gene is TRBV7-2, the J gene TRBJ2-7, with a weak D call TRBD2 (5 bases). With 1 base removed from V and 4 bases from J, the gap between germline ends came to 14 bases. Germline V gives CDR1 SGHTA, CDR2 FQGNSA. The CDR3 length is 15 residues.

This clone was seen only a few times. The same CDR3 arises from other DNA sequences in this sample as well. The chain joins TRBV5-1 to TRBJ1-2; possibly TRBD1 for D (5 bases). Germline CDR1 SGHRS, CDR2 YFSETQ. V gave up 4 bases and J gave up 6 bases, with 10 bases separating them. The CDR3 spans 12 residues. CDR3 sequence (DNA): TGCGCCAGCAGCCTGGAAGGGGATGGCTACACCTTC. This translates into CASSLEGDGYTF. Complete variable domain (other parts from reference TRBV5-1 and TRBJ1-2): KAGVTQTPRYLIKTRGQQVTLSCSPISGHRSVSWYQQTPGQGLQFLFEYFSETQRNKGNFPGRFSGRQFSNSRSEMNVSTLELGDSALYLCASSLEGDGYTFGSGTRLTVV.

The chain couples TRBV19 to TRBJ1-2; 10 positions match TRBD1. V trimming: 6 bases; J trimming: 6 bases; junction bases outside the gene matches: 10. CDR1 and CDR2 (germline): LNHDA, SQIVND (reference sequence). This CDR3 contains 15 residues. CDR3 region: CASSPSGQGVNGYTF. Written as DNA, the CDR3 is TGTGCCAGTAGCCCATCTGGACAGGGGGTAAATGGCTACACCTTC.

The chain joins TRBV19 to TRBJ2-7; 10 nucleotides align to TRBD1. The CDR3 totals 14 residues. Germline V gives CDR1 LNHDA, CDR2 SQIVND (reference sequence). Trimming at V came to 8 bases and at J to 3 bases, leaving 7 bases not matched to a gene. This CDR3 reads CASAPGQGNYEQYF. CDR3 coding DNA: TGTGCCAGTGCTCCGGGACAGGGGAACTACGAGCAGTACTTC.

This clone has a single count. This rearrangement joins TRBV5-1 to TRBJ2-3; 10 bases are a match to TRBD2. The CDR3 is made up of 16 amino acids. Germline V CDR1 and CDR2: SGHRS, YFSETQ. Losses at the gene ends were 4 bases for V and 0 bases for J; bases not matched to a gene: 5. The DNA of the CDR3 is TGCGCCAGCAGCCGTGCTAGCGGGAGTAGCACAGATACGCAGTATTTT. Translating it yields CASSRASGSSTDTQYF.

V gene TRBV28 combines with J gene TRBJ1-3; TRBD1 is a possible D gene (6 bases). The germline CDR1 and CDR2 sequences are MDHEN and SYDVKM. The CDR3 covers 19 residues. Trimming took 6 bases from V and 0 from J, leaving 24 bases between them. The CDR3 loop reads CASSSPPKTGANSGNTIYF. The CDR3 region has the DNA TGTGCCAGCAGCTCTCCTCCCAAGACAGGCGCCAACTCTGGAAACACCATATATTTT.

The J gene is TRBJ1-5, the V gene TRBV7-2, with D possibly TRBD1 on 5 matching bases. The V gene's germline CDR1 is SGHTA and CDR2 FQGNSA. This CDR3 has 15 residues. V was clipped by 5 bases and J by 0 bases, with 11 bases between them. CDR3 loop: CASSQGSISNQPQHF. In nucleotides, the CDR3 is TGTGCCAGCAGCCAGGGATCGATTAGCAATCAGCCCCAGCATTTT.

This clone has more than one count but fewer than ten. CDR3 in amino acids: CASSVDHSGLFNEQFF. CDR3 in DNA: TGTGCCAGCAGCGTAGACCACTCGGGACTATTTAATGAGCAGTTCTTC. The chain couples TRBV9 to TRBJ2-1; 7 bases are shared with TRBD2. There are 16 residues in the CDR3. CDR1 and CDR2 from the germline V gene are SGDLS and YYNGEE. Unmatched junction bases numbered 10, after V lost 0 bases and J lost 7 bases.

The rearrangement links TRBV29-1 to TRBJ1-4, with 7 bases that match TRBD1. Per the germline V gene, CDR1 is SQVTM and CDR2 is ANQGSEA. This CDR3 is 14 amino acids long. The trim removed 0 bases at V and 8 bases at J, leaving 6 bases unmatched. The CDR3, as DNA: TGCAGCGTTGAAGAGGGCAGGGGACAGGAAAAACTGTTTTTT. This codes for CSVEEGRGQEKLFF.

The V gene is TRBV4-1, the J gene TRBJ2-5; TRBD1 might be the D (5 bases). V lost 6 bases to trimming and J lost 5 bases, with 22 bases between them. The length of the CDR3 is 16 residues. CDR1 is MGHRA and CDR2 is YSYEKL in the germline V gene. CDR3 bases: TGCGCCAGCAGTACTCAGGGATATGGCATCGGGGAGACCCAGTACTTC. Protein: CASSTQGYGIGETQYF.

The rearrangement links TRBV10-1 to TRBJ1-5; 7 bases are a match to TRBD1. This CDR3 has 15 amino acids. The V gene end was trimmed by 6 bases and the J gene end by 2 bases; junction bases not matched to a gene: 7. CDR1 is WNHNN, CDR2 SYGVQD, per germline (reference sequence). In nucleotides, the CDR3 is TGCGCCAGCAGCCCCGACAGGGCGGGCAATCAGCCCCAGCATTTT. Translated, it gives CASSPDRAGNQPQHF.

V usage is TRBV18 and J usage is TRBJ2-5; 7 positions agree with TRBD2. V lost 5 bases, J lost 9 bases, and 24 bases stayed unmatched. The germline CDR1 and CDR2 sequences are KGHSH and LQKENI. This CDR3 has 18 amino acids. The CDR3 nucleotides are TGTGCCAGCTCATCCCAACCCTCGACTAGCAGCCCTATTTCAGCCCAGTACTTC. It yields the protein CASSSQPSTSSPISAQYF.

The chain combines TRBV6-5 with TRBJ2-1, with 7 bases lining up with TRBD2. CDR3 size: 13 residues. V shed 6 bases, J shed 9 bases, and the junction held 8 bases outside the gene matches. Germline V gene data show CDR1 as MNHEY and CDR2 as SVGAGI. The CDR3 region is CASRGTSGAEQFF. CDR3 sequence (DNA): TGTGCCAGCAGAGGGACCAGCGGGGCTGAGCAGTTCTTC.

A single count supports this clone. The chain uses TRBV3-1 (or the pseudogene TRBV3-2) and TRBJ1-1, with D unclear. The V end was cut by 0 bases, the J end by 3 bases, with 8 bases between. The CDR3 runs to 14 residues. CDR1 is LGHDT, CDR2 YNNKEL, per germline (reference sequence). The chain's CDR3 is CASSQESRDTEAFF. The CDR3 nucleotides are TGTGCCAGCAGCCAAGAGTCCCGGGACACTGAAGCTTTCTTT.

This rearrangement joins TRBV27 to TRBJ2-1, with 10 bases that match TRBD1. Germline trimming cut 3 bases from V and 6 bases from J; bases unmatched to any gene: 8. This CDR3 region has 16 residues. Looked up from germline, CDR1 is MNHEY and CDR2 is SMNVEV (reference sequence). CDR3 residues: CASSFDRGRAANEQFF. Written as DNA, the CDR3 is TGTGCCAGCAGTTTCGACAGGGGGCGAGCGGCCAATGAGCAGTTCTTC.

The chain has TRBV7-2 and TRBJ2-1, with D tentatively TRBD1 (5 bases). The CDR3 is 13 amino acids. Germline CDR1 and CDR2: SGHTA and FQGNSA. Trimming cost V 0 bases and J 5 bases, with 5 bases left between them. This chain's CDR3 is CASSLARDNEQFF. The DNA of the CDR3 is TGTGCCAGCAGCTTAGCCAGGGACAATGAGCAGTTCTTC.

The chain recombines TRBV27 with TRBJ2-7, with a possible D match to TRBD1 (6 bases). Germline CDR1 is MNHEY and CDR2 is SMNVEV (reference sequence). CDR3 length: 12 amino acids. V was pared by 3 bases and J by 6 bases, with 9 bases between. CDR3 amino acids: CASSFWGREQYF. Here the CDR3 DNA reads TGTGCCAGCAGTTTTTGGGGGCGCGAGCAGTACTTC.

This clone was detected only once. This rearrangement joins TRBV2 to TRBJ2-7; 9 bases agree with TRBD2. The CDR3 runs to 14 residues. J was trimmed by 4 bases and V by 4 bases; bases with no gene match: 5. Per the germline V gene, CDR1 is SNHLY and CDR2 is FYNNEI. CDR3 coding DNA: TGTGCCAGCAGTGGGGGCGGGAGGGGATACGAGCAGTACTTC. Translated, it gives CASSGGGRGYEQYF.

This chain connects TRBV19 to TRBJ1-2; no clear D gene. The CDR3 is made up of 15 amino acids. The V gene lost 5 bases and the J gene lost 4 bases, with 17 bases spanning the gap. Germline V gene sequence: CDR1 LNHDA, CDR2 SQIVND (reference sequence). The CDR3 nucleotides are TGTGCCAGTAGTCCTGGTGGAGGAGCAAGCTATGGCTACACCTTC. Its translation: CASSPGGGASYGYTF.

The rearrangement links TRBV4-1 to TRBJ1-2; the D gene is possibly TRBD1 (6 bases). CDR3 length: 16 amino acids. V was cut by 1 base and J by 4 bases, with 16 bases left in between. CDR1 is MGHRA, CDR2 YSYEKL, per germline. DNA for the CDR3: TGCGCCAGCAGCCAAGTAATTCGGGGGGCGGGCTATGGCTACACCTTC. The encoded protein is CASSQVIRGAGYGYTF.

J is TRBJ1-1 and V is TRBV20-1; TRBD1 is a possible D gene (5 bases). This CDR3 is built from 11 residues. Trimming left V 3 bases short and J 6 bases short, with 8 bases between. Germline lookup yields CDR1 DFQATT and CDR2 SNEGSKA (reference sequence). Here the CDR3 reads CSASRGAEAFF. The CDR3 nucleotides read TGCAGTGCTAGTAGGGGCGCTGAAGCTTTCTTT.

The chain has TRBV19 and TRBJ1-2; no reliable D call. The CDR3 is made up of 15 amino acids. Trimming stripped 2 bases from V and 1 base from J, with 11 bases between. Germline V gene sequence: CDR1 LNHDA, CDR2 SQIVND (reference sequence). CDR3: CASSIKAGDNYGYTF. CDR3 DNA sequence: TGTGCCAGTAGTATAAAGGCAGGCGATAACTATGGCTACACCTTC.

The chain couples TRBV6-1 to TRBJ2-1; D ambiguous. The germline V gene has CDR1 MNHNS and CDR2 SASEGT. Trimming cost V 0 bases and J 6 bases, with 15 bases left between them. This CDR3 region has 16 residues. As DNA, the CDR3 is TGTGCCAGCAGTGAAGCGCATGGCGGCTTGGGCAATGAGCAGTTCTTC. Amino acid sequence: CASSEAHGGLGNEQFF.

The rearrangement uses TRBV15 and TRBJ1-5; D uncertain. V was cut by 0 bases and J by 0 bases, with 15 bases left in between. The CDR3 spans 18 residues. Germline loops: CDR1 LNHNV, CDR2 YYDKDF (reference sequence). CDR3 amino acids: CATSRDREGYYSNQPQHF. In DNA form, the CDR3 reads TGTGCCACCAGCAGAGATCGGGAGGGCTACTATAGCAATCAGCCCCAGCATTTT.